These T cell receptor beta chains were read from a single sample in a study of spatial heterogeneity in lung cancer. TCRdb re-derived calls from the 5' RACE reads in MiXCR, one entry per CDR3 protein. The data show around 110,000 distinct CDR3 sequences, 9% to 15% seen once. Sample: PBMCs, taken at follow-up. These receptors all come from a male donor with early-stage non-small cell lung cancer. CDR3s include the opening cysteine and the closing phenylalanine or tryptophan. The order of the fields is D gene, clone size, J gene, V gene, CDR3 protein, CDR3 DNA. A D gene is named only where the DNA matches it firmly. Some rows mark clone size as missing; the rest say once, few, many or name a class of expanded clone.

NA | NA | TRBJ1-5 | TRBV5-1 | CASSLTPSSNQPQHF | TGCGCCAGCAGCTTAACACCGTCTAGCAATCAGCCCCAGCATTTT
TRBD1 | few | TRBJ2-7 | TRBV18 | CASSLVGTGDPHEQYF | TGTGCCAGCTCACTGGTCGGGACAGGCGACCCCCACGAGCAGTACTTC
TRBD2 | many | TRBJ2-1 | TRBV20-1 | CSASPTSGVLNEQFF | TGCAGTGCTAGTCCCACTAGCGGGGTACTTAATGAGCAGTTCTTC
TRBD1 | NA | TRBJ2-2 | TRBV5-6 | CASSLDRGEAGELFF | TGTGCCAGCAGCTTAGACAGGGGAGAGGCCGGGGAGCTGTTTTTT
TRBD1 | few | TRBJ1-2 | TRBV7-9 | CASSLGGQGNGYTF | TGTGCCAGCAGCTTAGGGGGACAGGGAAATGGCTACACCTTC
NA | NA | TRBJ2-2 | TRBV5-5 | CASSLEAGELFF | TGTGCCAGCAGCTTGGAGGCCGGGGAGCTGTTTTTT
NA | NA | TRBJ1-1 | TRBV12-3/TRBV12-4 | CASSLGLWAKGNTEAFF | TGTGCCAGCAGTTTGGGCCTTTGGGCCAAGGGGAACACTGAAGCTTTCTTT
TRBD1 | many | TRBJ1-2 | TRBV7-9 | CASRPSTGVVGGYTF | TGTGCCAGCAGACCATCCACAGGGGTTGTCGGTGGCTACACCTTC
NA | few | TRBJ1-1 | TRBV4-2 | CASSSAWNTEAFF | TGTGCCAGCAGCTCGGCGTGGAACACTGAAGCTTTCTTT
NA | few | TRBJ1-2 | TRBV20-1 | CSATPGGGYTF | TGCAGTGCTACCCCGGGGGGTGGCTACACCTTC
NA | many | TRBJ1-1 | TRBV6-2/TRBV6-3 | CASRDSQNTEAFF | TGTGCCAGCAGAGACAGCCAGAACACTGAAGCTTTCTTT
NA | many | TRBJ2-7 | TRBV2 | CASSEGGSQSGYEQYF | TGTGCCAGCAGTGAAGGGGGAAGCCAGTCAGGCTACGAGCAGTACTTC
TRBD1 | few | TRBJ2-7 | TRBV6-2/TRBV6-3 | CASSYVRGPYEQYF | TGTGCCAGCAGTTACGTCAGGGGGCCCTACGAGCAGTACTTC
NA | many | TRBJ2-1 | TRBV5-6 | CASSFEDEQFF | TGTGCCAGCAGCTTTGAGGATGAGCAGTTCTTC
NA | many | TRBJ1-2 | TRBV7-9 | CASSSVEANYGYTF | TGTGCCAGCAGCTCAGTTGAGGCTAACTATGGCTACACCTTC
NA | few | TRBJ2-5 | TRBV25-1 | CASSGGNKETQYF | TGTGCCAGTTCAGGGGGGAACAAAGAGACCCAGTACTTC
NA | many | TRBJ2-7 | TRBV12-3/TRBV12-4 | CASSPTSFYEQYF | TGTGCCAGCAGCCCTACGAGTTTCTACGAGCAGTACTTC
TRBD2 | few | TRBJ2-7 | TRBV15 | CATSRGSGGSYEQYF | TGTGCCACCAGCAGAGGTTCGGGGGGCTCCTACGAGCAGTACTTC
NA | few | TRBJ2-1 | TRBV6-5 | CASSYSTSAQGVNEQFF | TGTGCCAGCAGTTACTCGACCAGTGCTCAGGGAGTCAATGAGCAGTTCTTC
TRBD2 | NA | TRBJ2-2 | TRBV28 | CATGGLAGTNTGELFF | TGTGCCACCGGGGGGCTAGCGGGCACTAACACCGGGGAGCTGTTTTTT
NA | NA | TRBJ1-4 | TRBV7-9 | CASSLDRGTTNEKLFF | TGTGCCAGCAGCTTAGACCGGGGTACAACTAATGAAAAACTGTTTTTT
TRBD1 | few | TRBJ2-5 | TRBV11-2 | CASSKLQGTGTQYF | TGTGCCAGCAGCAAACTACAGGGGACGGGGACCCAGTACTTC
NA | many | TRBJ1-5 | TRBV27 | CASSPGTGESNQPQHF | TGTGCCAGCAGTCCGGGTACGGGTGAAAGCAATCAGCCCCAGCATTTT
TRBD1 | many | TRBJ2-3 | TRBV6-2/TRBV6-3 | CASSWDRSTDTQYF | TGTGCCAGCAGTTGGGACAGGAGCACAGATACGCAGTATTTT
TRBD1 | many | TRBJ1-2 | TRBV29-1 | CSVEDPQGANYGYTF | TGCAGCGTTGAAGATCCCCAGGGGGCTAACTATGGCTACACCTTC
NA | few | TRBJ1-6 | TRBV6-1 | CASRGPPNSPLHF | TGTGCCAGCAGGGGCCCTCCAAATTCACCCCTCCACTTT
NA | NA | TRBJ1-2 | TRBV5-1 | CASRPYGSGSNYGYTF | TGCGCCAGCCGACCTTACGGCAGCGGATCTAACTATGGCTACACCTTC
TRBD2 | medium-sized | TRBJ2-1 | TRBV11-2 | CASSLTGLAERNEQFF | TGTGCCAGCAGCTTAACCGGACTAGCGGAGCGCAATGAGCAGTTCTTC
NA | NA | TRBJ1-2 | TRBV6-6 | CASSYSTPGAQGYTF | TGTGCCAGCAGTTACTCGACTCCGGGGGCTCAGGGCTACACCTTC
TRBD1 | many | TRBJ1-5 | TRBV5-5 | CASSHTGTGGRQPQHF | TGTGCCAGCAGCCATACGGGGACAGGGGGCCGGCAGCCCCAGCATTTT
NA | many | TRBJ2-2 | TRBV7-6 | CASSPGTMNTGELFF | TGTGCCAGCAGCCCAGGAACTATGAACACCGGGGAGCTGTTTTTT
TRBD2 | few | TRBJ2-1 | TRBV11-2 | CASSLETSGGRRLNEQFF | TGTGCCAGCAGCTTAGAGACTAGCGGGGGCCGCCGACTTAATGAGCAGTTCTTC
NA | medium-sized | TRBJ1-5 | TRBV24-1 | CATSDASQPQHF | TGTGCCACCAGTGATGCGAGTCAGCCCCAGCATTTT
NA | many | TRBJ1-2 | TRBV7-2 | CASSLQTVSNYGYTF | TGTGCCAGCAGCTTACAGACTGTTTCTAACTATGGCTACACCTTC
TRBD2 | many | TRBJ2-3 | TRBV5-1 | CASSLDTAGTTDTQYF | TGCGCCAGCAGCTTGGATACAGCGGGAACCACAGATACGCAGTATTTT
TRBD1 | many | TRBJ1-1 | TRBV28 | CASHDTGDTEAFF | TGTGCCAGCCACGACACAGGGGACACTGAAGCTTTCTTT
TRBD1 | few | TRBJ2-3 | TRBV19 | CASSSTLGQGRADTQYF | TGTGCCAGTAGTTCCACCCTCGGACAGGGTCGAGCAGATACGCAGTATTTT
TRBD1 | NA | TRBJ1-1 | TRBV6-4 | CASTSGTANTEAFF | TGTGCCAGCACCTCTGGGACAGCTAACACTGAAGCTTTCTTT
NA | many | TRBJ1-2 | TRBV5-1 | CASSLSFSNYGYTF | TGCGCCAGCAGCTTGTCCTTCTCTAACTATGGCTACACCTTC
NA | few | TRBJ1-3 | TRBV15 | CATSRDRLVSGNTIYF | TGTGCCACCAGCAGAGATCGACTGGTCTCTGGAAACACCATATATTTT
NA | NA | TRBJ1-4 | TRBV5-6 | CASSFTDSRNEKLFF | TGTGCCAGCAGCTTTACGGACAGCAGGAATGAAAAACTGTTTTTT
TRBD1 | few | TRBJ2-2 | TRBV19 | CASSNRDSPTGELFF | TGTGCCAGTAGTAACCGGGACAGCCCAACCGGGGAGCTGTTTTTT
TRBD2 | NA | TRBJ2-3 | TRBV11-3 | CASSPPGGPTQYF | TGTGCCAGCAGCCCCCCGGGGGGTCCGACGCAGTATTTT
NA | many | TRBJ2-1 | TRBV15 | CATSRDKLDEQFF | TGTGCCACCAGCAGAGATAAGCTGGATGAGCAGTTCTTC
TRBD1 | few | TRBJ2-7 | TRBV7-2 | CASSLGGQLYEQYF | TGTGCCAGCAGCCTAGGGGGACAGCTCTACGAGCAGTACTTC
TRBD1 | many | TRBJ2-4 | TRBV11-2 | CASSPGTGGRGIQYF | TGTGCCAGCAGCCCCGGGACAGGTGGACGCGGCATTCAGTACTTC
NA | NA | TRBJ1-1 | TRBV7-2 | CASSLARAAEAFF | TGTGCCAGCAGCTTAGCCAGGGCCGCTGAAGCTTTCTTT
TRBD1 | NA | TRBJ1-1 | TRBV5-6 | CASTPGQVGTEAFF | TGTGCCAGCACCCCGGGACAGGTTGGGACTGAAGCTTTCTTT
NA | once | TRBJ2-5 | TRBV6-6 | CASRPPGPQETQYF | TGTGCCAGCAGACCCCCGGGACCCCAAGAGACCCAGTACTTC
TRBD1 | NA | TRBJ1-6 | TRBV5-4 | CASSVRQGDGSPLHF | TGTGCCAGCAGCGTCAGACAGGGGGATGGATCACCCCTCCACTTT
TRBD1 | NA | TRBJ2-1 | TRBV5-1 | CASSYLRTGMADEQFF | TGCGCCAGCAGCTACCTCCGGACAGGAATGGCCGATGAGCAGTTCTTC
NA | many | TRBJ1-4 | TRBV4-1 | CASCGDPNEKLFF | TGCGCCAGCTGTGGAGACCCTAATGAAAAACTGTTTTTT
TRBD1 | NA | TRBJ2-1 | TRBV2 | CASTRQGSEQFF | TGTGCCAGCACCAGACAGGGTAGTGAGCAGTTCTTC
NA | few | TRBJ2-7 | TRBV7-6 | CASSLGQDSYEQYF | TGTGCCAGCAGCTTAGGGCAGGACTCCTACGAGCAGTACTTC
NA | NA | TRBJ2-1 | TRBV29-1 | CSAAPLDEQFF | TGCAGCGCTGCCCCACTGGATGAGCAGTTCTTC
TRBD1 | many | TRBJ2-2 | TRBV11-3 | CASSLDMDRGNTGELFF | TGTGCCAGCAGCCTTGATATGGACAGGGGGAACACCGGGGAGCTGTTTTTT
NA | few | TRBJ2-5 | TRBV18 | CASSPQNTEETQYF | TGTGCCAGCTCACCACAGAATACTGAAGAGACCCAGTACTTC
NA | NA | TRBJ2-6 | TRBV5-5 | CASSSYSGANVLTF | TGTGCCAGCAGCTCTTACTCTGGGGCCAACGTCCTGACTTTC